This passage covers 2 T cell receptor beta chains from one sample sequenced in a study of Ad26.COV2.S vaccination and SARS-CoV-2 variants (dated by TCRdb to the early 2020s). Library preparation was by the immunoSEQ multiplex PCR assay. What TCRdb holds here is the immuneACCESS table cut down to in-frame rearrangements. Part of the clones is not present; checked against another copy, under half of the missing clones reflect an unresolved V gene, and the others are unexplained. This sample comprises hundreds of thousands of clones, around 89% of them detected only once. Roughly 1.5% of the sample is taken by the ten largest. Per the publication, the treatment or condition label means: roughly 18 received Ad26.COV2.S at low or high dose, single or two shots; about five received placebo; per-sample allocation not given. Repertoires of vaccine and placebo recipients were sequenced from samples taken on day 63 after the first injection.

The sample in question was peripheral blood, obtained in a trial of Ad26.COV2.S vaccine versus placebo. These receptors were obtained from a person aged 18-60 years who received the Ad26.COV2.S COVID-19 vaccine or a placebo.

The J gene is TRBJ2-1, the V gene TRBV5-1; the match to TRBD2 covers 7 bases. The V and J ends lost 6 bases and 4 bases, in that order; junction bases with no gene match: 4. Germline V lookup: CDR1 SGHRS, CDR2 YFSETQ. The CDR3 is 13 residues long. The CDR3 nucleotides are TGCGCCAGCATGGGGCGGGAGTACAATGAGCAGTTCTTC. Its translation: CASMGREYNEQFF.

The rearrangement links TRBV7-8 to TRBJ1-5, with 7 bases that match TRBD1. Per germline, CDR1 SGHVS and CDR2 FQNEAQ. This CDR3 has 15 residues. The J segment lost 10 bases and the V segment lost 5 bases, leaving 14 bases of the junction unmatched. The CDR3 loop is CASSDREGQLRPQHF. The CDR3 bases are TGTGCCAGCAGCGACAGGGAGGGGCAGTTAAGACCCCAGCATTTT.